The rows below give T cell receptor beta chains drawn from one sample of a study of T cell changes during pregnancy in multiple sclerosis. Sequencing was performed with immunoSEQ multiplex PCR; in TCRdb, only in-frame clones are kept and a portion is missing. The sample yields 35,000 or so clones, 85% to 95% seen once. This specimen consisted of CD4+ T cells from peripheral blood mononuclear cells, obtained in the first trimester of pregnancy. All receptors derive from a female donor with multiple sclerosis, enrolled in a pregnancy study. The CDR3 runs from the conserved cysteine through the conserved F or W. D genes are given only for firm matches. Size is omitted from some rows. Given values are once, few, many or a class for expanded clones.

abundance	v_gene	j_gene	d_gene	CDR3nt	CDR3aa
.	TRBV5-4	TRBJ1-5	TRBD1	TGTGCCAGCAGCTCGGACAGGGGCAATCAGCCCCAGCATTTT	CASSSDRGNQPQHF
once	TRBV19	TRBJ2-3	TRBD2	TGTGCCAGTAGTATAAGCGCGGGAGACCTCACAGATACGCAGTATTTT	CASSISAGDLTDTQYF
.	TRBV5-1	TRBJ1-1	.	TGCGCCAGCAGCTTGGTAGGCGGTGGGTACACTGAAGCTTTCTTT	CASSLVGGGYTEAFF
.	TRBV7-8	TRBJ2-7	.	TGTGCCAGCAGCGGATTCTACCAGGGCATCTACGAGCAGTACTTC	CASSGFYQGIYEQYF
.	TRBV21-1	TRBJ2-7	.	TGTGCCAGCAGCGCCCGGGACAGGGTCAACGTTGGGCAGTACTTC	CASSARDRVNVGQYF
.	TRBV6-1	TRBJ1-5	.	TGTGCCAGCAGAGCAGGGTATAGCAATCAGCCCCAGCATTTT	CASRAGYSNQPQHF
.	TRBV30	TRBJ1-1	TRBD1	TGTGCCTCCAGGGGACAGGCGAACACTGAAGCTTTCTTT	CASRGQANTEAFF
.	TRBV6-6	TRBJ2-5	TRBD2	TGTGCCAGCAGTTACTCTGGGACTAGCGAGACCCAGTACTTC	CASSYSGTSETQYF
.	TRBV7-9	TRBJ1-3	.	TGTGCCAGCAGCTTAGATAGCCGACTCTCTGGAAACACCATATATTTT	CASSLDSRLSGNTIYF
.	TRBV10-3	TRBJ2-5	TRBD1	TGTGCCATCAGTGCCTCAGGGGGCGGCGGGACCCAGTACTTC	CAISASGGGGTQYF
.	TRBV4-1	TRBJ2-2	.	TGCGCCAGCAGCCAAGAGGGGATAGGACTCCCGAACACCGGGGAGCTGTTTTTT	CASSQEGIGLPNTGELFF
.	TRBV7-8	TRBJ2-7	.	TGTGCCAGCAGCTTAGGCAGGGAAGGCGACGAGCAGTACTTC	CASSLGREGDEQYF
once	TRBV15	TRBJ1-5	TRBD1	TGTGCCACCAGCAGAGGCTACACAGGGGACCTAAATCAGCCCCAGCATTTT	CATSRGYTGDLNQPQHF
once	TRBV7-9	TRBJ1-5	TRBD1	TGTGCCAGCAGCGGACAGGGCCCGCATCAGCCCCAGCATTTT	CASSGQGPHQPQHF
few	TRBV9	TRBJ1-1	.	TGTGCCAGCAGCGTAGCGGGTGACACTGAAGCTTTCTTT	CASSVAGDTEAFF
.	TRBV7-2	TRBJ2-5	TRBD2	TGTGCCAGCAGCCGTATAGCGGGACAAGAGACCCAGTACTTC	CASSRIAGQETQYF
.	TRBV6-5	TRBJ1-1	.	TGTGCCAGCAGCCTCTCTAAGGGGGACACTGAAGCTTTCTTT	CASSLSKGDTEAFF
.	TRBV7-2	TRBJ1-6	TRBD1	TGTGCCAGCAGCCATGGGACAGGATTATCACCCCTCCACTTT	CASSHGTGLSPLHF
.	TRBV4-2	TRBJ1-1	.	TGTGCCAGCAGCCAGGCCGGGAGGAACACTGAAGCTTTCTTT	CASSQAGRNTEAFF
.	TRBV15	TRBJ2-5	.	TGTGCCACCAGCACCGGGGAGACCCAGTACTTC	CATSTGETQYF
.	TRBV18	TRBJ1-3	.	TGTGCCAGCTCACCAATGCAGGGTACCTCTGGAAACACCATATATTTT	CASSPMQGTSGNTIYF
.	TRBV11-1	TRBJ2-1	TRBD2	TGTGCCAGCAGCCCAAGACTAGCAGATATTAATGAGCAGTTCTTC	CASSPRLADINEQFF
.	TRBV19	TRBJ1-3	.	TGTGCCAGTAGTCTCCGTACGGCCACACAGGCTGGAAACACCATATATTTT	CASSLRTATQAGNTIYF
.	TRBV28	TRBJ2-3	.	TGTGCCAGCAAGGGAGAAACAGATACGCAGTATTTT	CASKGETDTQYF
.	TRBV6-5	TRBJ2-1	TRBD2	TGTGCCAGCAGTTCGGCGGGGGGTCAAAATGAGCAGTTCTTC	CASSSAGGQNEQFF
.	TRBV21-1	TRBJ2-7	.	TGTGCCAGCAGCAATAGTATGAGCGGGGTTACCTACGAGCAGTACTTC	CASSNSMSGVTYEQYF
.	TRBV27	TRBJ2-2	TRBD2	TGTGCCAGCAGTTCCTTCGGGACTAGCGTATCAGGCGGGGAGCTGTTTTTT	CASSSFGTSVSGGELFF
.	TRBV11-3	TRBJ2-1	TRBD1	TGTGCCAGCAGCCCTAATAATCCGGGACAGGGGGCCAATGAGCAGTTCTTC	CASSPNNPGQGANEQFF
.	TRBV28	TRBJ2-1	.	TGTGCCAGCAGTTTCAGACAGGAGCAGTTCTTC	CASSFRQEQFF